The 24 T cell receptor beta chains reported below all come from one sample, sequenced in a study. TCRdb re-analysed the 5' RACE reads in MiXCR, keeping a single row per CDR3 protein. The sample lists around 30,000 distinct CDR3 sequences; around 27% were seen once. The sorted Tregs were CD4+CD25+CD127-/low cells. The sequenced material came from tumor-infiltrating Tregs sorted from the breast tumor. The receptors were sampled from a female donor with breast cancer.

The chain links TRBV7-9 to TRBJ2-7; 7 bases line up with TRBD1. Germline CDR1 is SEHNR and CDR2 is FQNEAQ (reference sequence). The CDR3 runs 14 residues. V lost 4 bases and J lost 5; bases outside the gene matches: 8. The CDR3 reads CASSYQGTVNEQYF. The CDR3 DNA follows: TGTGCCAGCAGCTACCAGGGGACAGTCAACGAGCAGTACTTC.

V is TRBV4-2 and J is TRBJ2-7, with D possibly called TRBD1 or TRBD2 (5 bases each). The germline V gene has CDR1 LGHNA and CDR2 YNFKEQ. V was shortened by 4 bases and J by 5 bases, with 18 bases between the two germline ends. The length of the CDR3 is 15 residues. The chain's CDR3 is CASSPIVGETNEQYF. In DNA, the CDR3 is TGTGCCAGCAGCCCCATTGTGGGGGAGACCAACGAGCAGTACTTC.

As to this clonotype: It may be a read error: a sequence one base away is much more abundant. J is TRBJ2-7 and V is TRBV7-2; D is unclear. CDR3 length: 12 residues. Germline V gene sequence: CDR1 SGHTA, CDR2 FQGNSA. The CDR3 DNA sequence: TGTGCCGGCAGCTTAACGGGTTACGAGCAGTACTTC. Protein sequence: CAGSLTGYEQYF.

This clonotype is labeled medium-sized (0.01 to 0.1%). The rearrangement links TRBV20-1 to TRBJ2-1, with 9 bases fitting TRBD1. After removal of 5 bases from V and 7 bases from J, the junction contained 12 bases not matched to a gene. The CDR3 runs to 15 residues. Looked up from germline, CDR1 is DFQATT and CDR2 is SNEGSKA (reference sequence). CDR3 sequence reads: CSAWVRDRAYNEQFF. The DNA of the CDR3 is TGCAGTGCTTGGGTACGGGACAGGGCATATAATGAGCAGTTCTTC.

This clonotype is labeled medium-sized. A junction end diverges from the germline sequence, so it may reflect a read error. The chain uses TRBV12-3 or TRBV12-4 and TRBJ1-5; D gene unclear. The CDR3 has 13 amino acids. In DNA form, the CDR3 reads TGCGCCAGCAGCTTGGCACCTTATCAGCCCCAGCATTTT. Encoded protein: CASSLAPYQPQHF.

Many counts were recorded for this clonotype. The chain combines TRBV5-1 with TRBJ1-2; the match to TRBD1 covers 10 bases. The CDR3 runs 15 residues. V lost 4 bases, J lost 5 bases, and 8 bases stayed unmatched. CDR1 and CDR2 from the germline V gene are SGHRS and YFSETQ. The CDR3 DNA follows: TGCGCCAGCAGCCCAGGGACAGGGGCGTATTATGGCTACACCTTC. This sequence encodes CASSPGTGAYYGYTF. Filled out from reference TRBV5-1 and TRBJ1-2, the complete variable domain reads KAGVTQTPRYLIKTRGQQVTLSCSPISGHRSVSWYQQTPGQGLQFLFEYFSETQRNKGNFPGRFSGRQFSNSRSEMNVSTLELGDSALYLCASSPGTGAYYGYTFGSGTRLTVV.

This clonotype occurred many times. The CDR3 DNA reads as TGTGCCAGCAGCCCACAGGGGAACACTGAAGCTTTCTTT. Its translation is CASSPQGNTEAFF. The chain uses TRBV4-2 and TRBJ1-1; maybe TRBD1 (6 bases). Germline assignment: CDR1 LGHNA and CDR2 YNFKEQ. With 4 bases removed from V and 1 base from J, the gap between germline ends came to 7 bases. CDR3 length: 13 amino acids.

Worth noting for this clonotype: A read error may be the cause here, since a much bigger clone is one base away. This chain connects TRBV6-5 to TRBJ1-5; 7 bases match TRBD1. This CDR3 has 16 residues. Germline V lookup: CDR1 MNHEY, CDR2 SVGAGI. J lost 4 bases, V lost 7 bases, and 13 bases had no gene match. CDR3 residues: CASIPSRGEWNQPQHF. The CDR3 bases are TGTGCCAGCATCCCCTCCAGGGGGGAGTGGAATCAGCCCCAGCATTTT.

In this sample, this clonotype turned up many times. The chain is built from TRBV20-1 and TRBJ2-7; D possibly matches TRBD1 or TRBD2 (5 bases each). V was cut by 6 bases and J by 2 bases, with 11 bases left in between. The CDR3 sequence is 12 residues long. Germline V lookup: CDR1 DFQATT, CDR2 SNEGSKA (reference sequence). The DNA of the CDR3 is TGCAGTGCCACCCGGGACCCCTACGAGCAGTACTTC. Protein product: CSATRDPYEQYF.

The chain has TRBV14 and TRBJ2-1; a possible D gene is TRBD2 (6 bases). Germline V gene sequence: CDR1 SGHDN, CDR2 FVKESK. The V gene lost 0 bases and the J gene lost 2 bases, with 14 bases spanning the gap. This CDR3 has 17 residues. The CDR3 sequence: CASSQDLWREPYNEQFF. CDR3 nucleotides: TGTGCCAGCAGCCAAGATCTCTGGCGGGAACCCTACAATGAGCAGTTCTTC.

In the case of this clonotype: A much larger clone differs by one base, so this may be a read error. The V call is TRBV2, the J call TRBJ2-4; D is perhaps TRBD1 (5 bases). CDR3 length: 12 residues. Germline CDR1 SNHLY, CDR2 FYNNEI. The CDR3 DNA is TGTGCAGGGGCAGTAGCCAAAAACATTCAGCACTTC. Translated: CAGAVAKNIQHF. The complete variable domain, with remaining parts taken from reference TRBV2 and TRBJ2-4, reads EPEVTQTPSHQVTQMGQEVILRCVPISNHLYFYWYRQILGQKVEFLVSFYNNEISEKSEIFDDQFSVERPDGSNFTLKIRSTKLEDSAMYFCAGAVAKNIQHFGAGTRLSVL.

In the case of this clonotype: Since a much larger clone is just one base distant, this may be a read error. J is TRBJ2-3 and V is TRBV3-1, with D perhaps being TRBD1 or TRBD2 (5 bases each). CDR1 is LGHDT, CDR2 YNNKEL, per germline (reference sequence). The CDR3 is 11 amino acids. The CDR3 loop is CASSRGDMQYF. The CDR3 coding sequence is TGTGCCAGCAGCCGAGGGGATATGCAGTATTTT.

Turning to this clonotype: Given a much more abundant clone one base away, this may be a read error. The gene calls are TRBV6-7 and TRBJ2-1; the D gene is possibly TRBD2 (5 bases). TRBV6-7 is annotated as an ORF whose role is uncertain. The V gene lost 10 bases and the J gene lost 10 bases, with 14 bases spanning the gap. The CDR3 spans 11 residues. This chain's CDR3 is CAIQRAGEQFF. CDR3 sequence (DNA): TGTGCCATACAGAGGGCTGGCGAGCAGTTCTTC.

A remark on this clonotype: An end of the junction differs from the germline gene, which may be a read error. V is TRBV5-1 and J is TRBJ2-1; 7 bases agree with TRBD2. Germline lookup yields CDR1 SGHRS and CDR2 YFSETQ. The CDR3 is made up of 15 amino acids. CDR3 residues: CASSLEGGSYNEQLF. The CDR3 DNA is TGCGCCAGCAGCTTGGAAGGCGGGAGTTACAATGAGCAGCTCTTC.

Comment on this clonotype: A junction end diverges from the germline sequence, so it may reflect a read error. The CDR3 loop reads CASNYRDRAYGYTF. The CDR3 region has the DNA TGTGCCAGCAATTACCGGGACAGAGCCTATGGCTACACCTTC. The chain uses TRBV6-5 and TRBJ1-2; TRBD1 matches 7 bases. Germline CDR1 is MNHEY and CDR2 is SVGAGI. The CDR3 loop spans 14 amino acids.

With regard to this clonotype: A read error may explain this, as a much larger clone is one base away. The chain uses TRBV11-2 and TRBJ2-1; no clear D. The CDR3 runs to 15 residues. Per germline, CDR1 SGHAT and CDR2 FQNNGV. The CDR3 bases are TGTGCCAGCAGCTCGACTTATCCCTCCTACGATGAGCAGTTCTTC. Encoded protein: CASSSTYPSYDEQFF. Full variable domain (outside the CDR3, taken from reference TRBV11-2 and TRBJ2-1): EAGVAQSPRYKIIEKRQSVAFWCNPISGHATLYWYQQILGQGPKLLIQFQNNGVVDDSQLPKDRFSAERLKGVDSTLKIQPAKLEDSAVYLCASSSTYPSYDEQFFGPGTRLTVL.

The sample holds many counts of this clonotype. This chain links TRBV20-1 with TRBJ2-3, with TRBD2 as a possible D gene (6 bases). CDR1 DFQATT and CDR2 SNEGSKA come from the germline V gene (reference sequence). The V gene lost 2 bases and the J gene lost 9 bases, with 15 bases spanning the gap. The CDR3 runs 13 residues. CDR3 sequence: CSARNRLAGTQYF. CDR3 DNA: TGCAGTGCTAGAAACCGACTGGCGGGGACGCAGTATTTT.

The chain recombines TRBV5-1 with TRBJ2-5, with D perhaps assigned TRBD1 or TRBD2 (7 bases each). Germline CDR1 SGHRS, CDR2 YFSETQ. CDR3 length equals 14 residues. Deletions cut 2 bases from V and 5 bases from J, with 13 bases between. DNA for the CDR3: TGCGCCAGCAGCTTCCTCAGGGGGGGTGAGACCCAGTACTTC. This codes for CASSFLRGGETQYF.

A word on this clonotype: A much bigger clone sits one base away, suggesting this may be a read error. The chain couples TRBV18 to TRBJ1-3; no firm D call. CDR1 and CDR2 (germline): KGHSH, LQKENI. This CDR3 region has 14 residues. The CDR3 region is CASSPKGSGNTICF. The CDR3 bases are TGTGCCAGCTCACCCAAGGGTAGTGGAAACACCATATGTTTT.

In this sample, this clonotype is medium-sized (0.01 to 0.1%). DNA of the CDR3: TGTGCCAGCAGCCAGCGGGAGGGCTCCTACAATGAGCAGTTCTTC. Encoded protein: CASSQREGSYNEQFF. The chain has TRBV6-5 and TRBJ2-1, with 10 bases matching TRBD2. Losses at the gene ends were 6 bases for V and 0 bases for J; bases not matched to a gene: 2. The CDR3 has 15 amino acids. Germline lookup yields CDR1 MNHEY and CDR2 SVGAGI.

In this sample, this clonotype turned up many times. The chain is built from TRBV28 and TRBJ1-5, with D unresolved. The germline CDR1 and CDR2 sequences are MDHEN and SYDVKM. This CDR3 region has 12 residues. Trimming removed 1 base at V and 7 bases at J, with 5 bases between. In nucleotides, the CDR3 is TGTGCCAGCAGTTTATCCCAACAGCCCCAGCATTTT. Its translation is CASSLSQQPQHF.

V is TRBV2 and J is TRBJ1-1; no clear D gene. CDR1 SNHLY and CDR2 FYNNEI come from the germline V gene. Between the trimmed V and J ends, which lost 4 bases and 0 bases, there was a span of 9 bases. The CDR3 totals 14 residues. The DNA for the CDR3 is TGTGCCAGCAGTGCTGGACGACTGAACACTGAAGCTTTCTTT. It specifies CASSAGRLNTEAFF. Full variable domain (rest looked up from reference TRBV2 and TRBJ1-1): EPEVTQTPSHQVTQMGQEVILRCVPISNHLYFYWYRQILGQKVEFLVSFYNNEISEKSEIFDDQFSVERPDGSNFTLKIRSTKLEDSAMYFCASSAGRLNTEAFFGQGTRLTVV.

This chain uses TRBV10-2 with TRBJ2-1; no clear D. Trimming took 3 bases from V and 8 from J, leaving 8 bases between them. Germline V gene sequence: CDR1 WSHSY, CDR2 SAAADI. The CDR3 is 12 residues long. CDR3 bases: TGCGCCAGCAGTGATTTAGCTTATGAGCAGTTCTTC. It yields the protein CASSDLAYEQFF.

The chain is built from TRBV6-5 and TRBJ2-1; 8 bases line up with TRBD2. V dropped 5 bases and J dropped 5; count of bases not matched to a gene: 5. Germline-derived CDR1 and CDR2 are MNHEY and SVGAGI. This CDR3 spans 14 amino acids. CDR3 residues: CASSLAGYHNEQFF. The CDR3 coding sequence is TGTGCCAGCAGTCTAGCGGGCTATCACAATGAGCAGTTCTTC.